One and the same sample provided the 2 T cell receptor beta chains below, sequenced in a study of shared clonotypes between healthy human individuals. Libraries were prepared by immunoSEQ multiplex PCR; TCRdb keeps only in-frame clonotypes and omits some of them. This table has some 470,000 clones, over 65% appearing once. The sample comprised PBMCs. The receptors derive from a woman aged 40 to 55 in good health. Some clones in this sample may be carry-over from other donors' samples.

This chain joins TRBV7-8 and TRBJ1-2; 9 bases match TRBD1. The ends lost 1 base at V and 8 bases at J; junction bases unmatched: 8. There are 15 residues in the CDR3. Per the germline V gene, CDR1 is SGHVS and CDR2 is FQNEAQ. The CDR3 DNA reads as TGTGCCAGCAGCTTAGGGGGACAGGGAGCGACCGGCTACACCTTC. This encodes CASSLGGQGATGYTF.

This sequence joins TRBV4-2 and TRBJ1-4, with a possible D match to TRBD1 (6 bases). Looked up from germline, CDR1 is LGHNA and CDR2 is YNFKEQ. This CDR3 comprises 18 residues. V lost 0 bases and J lost 7, with 21 bases in between. This CDR3 reads CASSQERGLVGDIEKLFF. CDR3 bases: TGTGCCAGCAGCCAAGAACGAGGGTTAGTGGGGGACATTGAAAAACTGTTTTTT.